This T cell receptor beta chain was identified during a study of blood T cell repertoires in COVID-19 (dated by TCRdb to the early 2020s). Regarding the complete study: The collaborator samples originated in the United States, Italy and Spain and spanned the acute and convalescent phases of COVID-19. Nearly every sample came with metadata listing a de-identified subject ID, COVID-19 status, age in years and sex. The prospective study material was composed of cDNA or gDNA derived from T cells, B-cell-depleted T cells, or PBMCs. Subjects who had been exposed to COVID-19, were actively infected with it, or had recovered from it provided the deeply sampled blood TCRbeta repertoires that made up the dataset. A freely available public database, intended as a resource for researchers studying the immune response to SARS-CoV-2, is where the repertoires were released. The samples were drawn from the first 160 participants of the ongoing ImmuneRACE study and from about 1,200 subjects provided by 6 global collaborators. HLA class I and class II types, where available, came from metadata supplied by the sample provider rather than from assay-based typing.

TCRbeta CDR3 regions were amplified from genomic DNA by means of the immunoSEQ Assay, a bias-controlled multiplex PCR. In the source study's methods: The number of nucleated cells in each sample was estimated by amplification of reference gene primers within the assay. To quantify the absolute abundance of each unique TCRbeta CDR3 rearrangement, sequence reads were collapsed and filtered. For each sample, productive Simpson clonality was calculated as the square root of Simpson's diversity index across productive rearrangements. What TCRdb holds here is the immuneACCESS table cut down to in-frame rearrangements. Part of the clones is not present; checked against another copy, under half of the missing clones reflect an unresolved V gene, and the others are unexplained. Clone size and the V and J calls come from that table; the DNA yielded D and trimming. Present in this sample are some 100,000 clones, 87% of which were seen just once. Jointly, the top ten make up roughly 15% of the sample.

Summary of the overall study and its limitations: Clinical and demographic metadata were provided uncurated, with the amount varying by source and participant.

Each collaborating institution followed its own protocols to collect whole blood in K2EDTA tubes. For TCRbeta analysis, collaborators shipped samples as frozen whole blood, isolated PBMCs, or DNA extracted from either of those sample types. Remarks on this clone: The antigen this receptor binds is unknown. Base qualities are missing; no much larger clone stands one base away.

The CDR1 and CDR2 encoded by the germline V gene are KGHSH and LQKENI. From cysteine to phenylalanine, the CDR3 is 16 amino acids long. The only DNA kept is the CDR3, 48 bases in frame from the first base. The V end loses 1 base and the J end loses 1 base, and a stretch of 13 bases separates them. Sequenced material: peripheral blood. The chain is made from TRBV18 and TRBJ1-1; TRBD1 could be the D gene, as 5 bases match. The clonotype originates from a human donor in a cohort sampled during active COVID-19. The CDR3 in this case is CASSPLTPGGNTEAFF. The sequenced DNA is TGTGCCAGCTCACCACTTACCCCCGGGGGGAACACTGAAGCTTTCTTT.